This T cell receptor (beta chain) appears in the sequencing data of a study of Graves' ophthalmopathy and Graves' hyperthyroidism. Amplification of TCR beta CDR3 regions used RNA transcripts. Second-round multiplex PCR followed a first-round RT-PCR using HTBI primers. TCRdb called the multiplex PCR reads again in MiXCR, with one record for every CDR3 protein. The sample consists of 900,000 to 1,200,000 distinct CDR3 sequences, about two fifths of them appearing once. Germline CDR1 MNHEY, CDR2 SVGAGI. This CDR3 region has 13 residues. V lost 6 bases to trimming and J lost 4 bases; unmatched junction nucleotides: 3.

The chain is built from TRBV6-5 and TRBJ1-1, with 9 bases aligning to TRBD1. The TCR comes from an adult man with Graves' hyperthyroidism. The sample comprised peripheral blood or thyroid tissue (not recorded which). The DNA for the CDR3 is TGTGCCAGCAGACGGACAGGGGTCACTGAAGCTTTCTTT. Residues: CASRRTGVTEAFF.